The 18 T cell receptor beta chains below come from one sample, sequenced in a study of blood T cell repertoires in COVID-19. Profiled with immunoSEQ multiplex PCR; TCRdb holds only in-frame clones, not every one. The sample holds roughly 42,000 clones, 60% to 85% seen once. Sequences were obtained from peripheral blood. The receptors here all came from a woman aged 80 or over with acute or convalescent COVID-19.

The V gene is TRBV7-9, the J gene TRBJ2-3; 12 positions match TRBD2. The CDR3 totals 15 residues. V was clipped by 5 bases and J by 4 bases; unmatched bases: 4. The germline CDR1 and CDR2 sequences are SEHNR and FQNEAQ (reference sequence). The CDR3 sequence: CASSPSGRAADTQYF. Here the CDR3 DNA reads TGTGCCAGCAGCCCTAGCGGGAGGGCCGCAGATACGCAGTATTTT.

V usage is TRBV6-5 and J usage is TRBJ1-1, with D possibly matching TRBD1 (6 bases). The CDR3 is 14 residues long. Germline CDR1 is MNHEY and CDR2 is SVGAGI. Between the trimmed V and J ends, which lost 6 bases and 1 base, there was a span of 12 bases. CDR3 sequence reads: CASSVPGQNTEAFF. In nucleotides, the CDR3 is TGTGCCAGCAGCGTCCCGGGACAGAACACTGAAGCTTTCTTT.

The table lists this clone with a few counts. The rearrangement links TRBV7-2 to TRBJ2-2; D possibly corresponds to TRBD1 (6 bases). V shed 3 bases and J shed 0 bases, with 8 bases lying between them. CDR3 length: 15 residues. Germline V CDR1 and CDR2: SGHTA, FQGNSA. Here the CDR3 DNA reads TGTGCCAGCAGCTTCAGGGGTACGAACACCGGGGAGCTGTTTTTT. Residues: CASSFRGTNTGELFF.

The table lists this clone with a few counts. The chain employs TRBV20-1 and TRBJ2-7; D might be TRBD2 (5 bases). V lost 3 bases to trimming and J lost 6 bases, with 18 bases between them. This CDR3 is built from 14 residues. Germline CDR1 reads DFQATT; CDR2 reads SNEGSKA (reference sequence). The chain's CDR3 is CSASPLARGLEQYF. In DNA form, the CDR3 reads TGCAGTGCTAGTCCCCTAGCCCGTGGTCTCGAGCAGTACTTC.

The chain couples TRBV29-1 to TRBJ1-4; D perhaps matches TRBD1 (6 bases). The V end lost 6 bases, the J end lost 7 bases, and 12 bases lay between the germline ends. CDR1 and CDR2 from the germline V gene are SQVTM and ANQGSEA. This CDR3 contains 12 residues. The CDR3 spells CSVWGQGEKLFF. Here the CDR3 DNA reads TGCAGCGTCTGGGGGCAGGGTGAAAAACTGTTTTTT.

In nucleotides, the CDR3 is TGTGCCAGCAGTCCCCACACAGGGGGCTCGGAGCAGTACTTC. Translating it yields CASSPHTGGSEQYF. The chain carries TRBV6-2 or TRBV6-3 and TRBJ2-7; 9 bases match TRBD1. V shed 5 bases, J shed 7 bases, and the junction held 9 bases outside the gene matches. Germline V lookup: CDR1 MNHEY, CDR2 SVGEGT. The CDR3 extends over 14 amino acids.

V and J are TRBV27 and TRBJ2-1; 9 bases fit TRBD2. The germline CDR1 and CDR2 sequences are MNHEY and SMNVEV (reference sequence). The V gene end was trimmed by 8 bases and the J gene end by 7 bases; junction bases not matched to a gene: 15. This CDR3 is built from 16 residues. CDR3 residues: CASGAPLAGFRNEQFF. CDR3 nucleotides: TGTGCCAGCGGTGCCCCTCTAGCGGGGTTTAGGAATGAGCAGTTCTTC.

This clone showed up just a few times. This sequence joins TRBV10-1 and TRBJ1-1; D unresolved. The CDR3 length is 13 residues. The ends were cut back, 6 bases at V and 4 bases at J, with 12 bases in the middle. CDR1 and CDR2 from the germline V gene are WNHNN and SYGVQD (reference sequence). In DNA form, the CDR3 reads TGCGCCAGCAGCCGAGGCGAGGGCACTGAAGCTTTCTTT. Its protein is CASSRGEGTEAFF.

V is TRBV12-3 or TRBV12-4 and J is TRBJ1-2; D possibly corresponds to TRBD1 (6 bases). This CDR3 has 13 amino acids. The V gene lost 6 bases and the J gene lost 4 bases, with 12 bases spanning the gap. The CDR3 spells CASSLRDTYGYTF. DNA for the CDR3: TGTGCCAGCAGCCTTCGGGACACCTATGGCTACACCTTC.

The rearrangement links TRBV6-2 or TRBV6-3 to TRBJ2-3; D may be TRBD2 (6 bases). The CDR3 length is 14 residues. Trimming removed 6 bases at V and 3 bases at J, with 13 bases between. The germline V gene encodes CDR1 MNHEY and CDR2 SVGEGT. This CDR3 is CASSRRDWTDTQYF. The CDR3 bases are TGTGCCAGCAGCCGGCGGGACTGGACAGATACGCAGTATTTT.

This clone was observed a single time. The chain joins TRBV7-3 to TRBJ2-1; possible D gene TRBD2, 5 bases. This CDR3 contains 12 residues. Trimming removed 2 bases from V and 7 bases from J, with 6 bases in between. CDR1 SGHTA and CDR2 FQGTGA come from the germline V gene. This chain's CDR3 is CASSLSGNEQFF. CDR3 in DNA: TGTGCCAGCAGCTTATCGGGGAATGAGCAGTTCTTC.

This clone was seen once. The V and J genes are TRBV6-5 and TRBJ1-6; D gene unclear. Germline assignment: CDR1 MNHEY and CDR2 SVGAGI. V lost 6 bases, J lost 5 bases, and 11 bases lay in between. This CDR3 has 14 amino acids. Here the CDR3 DNA reads TGTGCCAGCAGACCTGAAGGAGATAATTCACCCCTCCACTTT. Translating gives CASRPEGDNSPLHF.

The chain uses TRBV6-2 or TRBV6-3 and TRBJ2-7; the match to TRBD2 covers 7 bases. From germline, CDR1 is MNHEY and CDR2 SVGEGT. J gave up 1 base and V 2 bases, and 2 bases lay outside the gene matches. The length of the CDR3 is 14 residues. For the CDR3, the DNA is TGTGCCAGCAGTTACGTAGCGGGTTCCTACGAGCAGTACTTC. It yields the protein CASSYVAGSYEQYF.

The chain couples TRBV30 to TRBJ1-1; tentatively, D is TRBD1 (5 bases). Trimming cost V 2 bases and J 9 bases, with 13 bases left between them. CDR1 and CDR2 from the germline V gene are GTSNPN and SVGIG (reference sequence). The CDR3 totals 12 residues. The CDR3 protein is CAWSMGPGKAFF. In DNA form, the CDR3 reads TGTGCCTGGAGTATGGGGCCCGGAAAAGCTTTCTTT.

The chain has TRBV7-3 and TRBJ2-1, with a tentative D call TRBD2 (5 bases). CDR1 is SGHTA, CDR2 FQGTGA, per germline. This CDR3 contains 13 residues. With 3 bases removed from V and 7 bases from J, the gap between germline ends came to 10 bases. As DNA, the CDR3 is TGTGCCAGCAGCTTCCGGGGAAGAAATGAGCAGTTCTTC. It translates to CASSFRGRNEQFF.

V usage is TRBV11-3 and J usage is TRBJ1-1, with D unresolved. The ends were cut back, 5 bases at V and 1 base at J, with 8 bases in the middle. The CDR3 spans 13 residues. Germline CDR1 SGHNT, CDR2 YENEEA. The CDR3 nucleotides read TGTGCCAGCAGCCAGGCCAGGAACACTGAAGCTTTCTTT. Translation gives CASSQARNTEAFF.

The chain carries TRBV2 and TRBJ2-2, with TRBD2 matching 15 bases. CDR1 is SNHLY, CDR2 FYNNEI, per germline. This CDR3 is 17 amino acids long. V gave up 8 bases and J gave up 1 base; unmatched junction bases: 5. The CDR3 nucleotides read TGTGCCAGCCGGGGACTAGCGGGAGGCCGGAACACCGGGGAGCTGTTTTTT. Encoded protein: CASRGLAGGRNTGELFF.

The chain links TRBV14 to TRBJ2-5; possible D gene TRBD1, 5 bases. Germline loops: CDR1 SGHDN, CDR2 FVKESK. CDR3 length equals 15 residues. V was cut by 3 bases and J by 5 bases, with 16 bases left in between. The CDR3 nucleotides read TGTGCCAGCAGCCAGGCAACAGGTGCGGTGGAGACCCAGTACTTC. Amino acid sequence: CASSQATGAVETQYF.